The sequence of this T cell receptor (beta chain) was determined in a study of molecular identifiers for immune sequencing clone quantification (dated by TCRdb to between 2018 and 2020). General notes on the study: In a replicate experiment, RNA from roughly 18,000 or 92,000 naive CD8 T cells was split into five aliquots, four of which were sequenced. This methods study benchmarked molecular-identifier clustering-based TCR repertoire sequencing (MIDCIRS) and TCR RNA copy counting, using CD8 T cells to do so. Overall results and qualifications from the work: Spiked-in Jurkat TCR RNA equal to a single cell's worth was reported to be detectable even within 1,100,000 naive CD8 T cells. Modeling gave about three recovered TCR RNA copies per cell versus 9.5 to 10 by digital PCR, implying approximately 32% capture efficiency. Naive libraries contained spiked-in Jurkat TCR RNA (roughly ten copies' worth), which is not part of the donor repertoire. In CMV-specific effector cells, over 99% of molecules were held by clones above 20 RNA copies, whereas under 1% of molecules were held by such clones in naive cells. When barcode sub-clustering was not used, chimeric consensus sequences inflated TCR diversity, with chimeras reaching as high as 47%. The sizes of highly expanded clones could end up underestimated when identical TCR molecules share a barcode.

Libraries of naive CD8 T cells were built from anywhere between about 17,000 and 1,000,000 sorted cells, with 10%, 30% or 50% of the purified RNA used. Naive CD8 T cells were FACS-sorted as CD8+CD4-CCR7+CD45RA+ on a BD FACSAria II into RLT Plus buffer. To test detection sensitivity, Jurkat RNA equal to ten TCR copies was added to samples of 20,000-1,000,000 naive CD8 T cells. Enrichment of CD8 T cells was performed with RosetteSep CD8+ T Cell Enrichment Cocktail and Ficoll-Paque, after which ACK red cell lysis was carried out. The CDR3 contains 15 residues, cysteine and phenylalanine counted. Only the CDR3 part of the read is kept: 45 bases, read in frame from the first base. The germline V gene provides CDR1 MDHEN and CDR2 SYDVKM. V drops 2 bases and J drops 5 bases, leaving 16 bases in between. This clonotype has just a few counts. The antigen this receptor binds is unknown. It has no much larger one-base neighbor in the sample; base qualities were not kept.

The library was produced with PCR. This sample was sequenced with a NextSeq 500. Bulk TCR libraries were prepared as previously described, using TCR primers listed in Table S5. Purification of total RNA was performed with the Qiagen AllPrep DNA/RNA kit. Reads from multiple sequencing runs of the same library were pooled before analysis. As for how the authors treated the data: Only reads with exact TCR constant sequence were kept, trimmed to 150 nt, and grouped by their 12-nt molecular barcodes. Reads in each barcode group were sub-clustered using a 15% Levenshtein threshold, and a quality-weighted consensus sequence was built for each RNA molecule. Non-functional sequences were discarded, and so were lower-count sequences lying one edit away from another sequence. Barcode sub-clusters with fewer than 20% of the maximum read count were removed, based on fitting two negative binomial distributions. In TCRdb, the public reads were trimmed at Q25 with fastp and aligned with MiXCR, with productive beta chains retained. Each entry merges the rows of one CDR3 protein and shows their most common DNA and genes. The V and J calls come from TCRdb's annotation, not from the publication. For this sample there are under 350,000 distinct CDR3 sequences; roughly a quarter appear just once. The top ten clonotypes cover 0.65% to 0.95% of the sample.

This chain joins TRBV28 to TRBJ2-7; the D segment could be TRBD2, given 6 matching bases. Sequencing used naive CD8+ T cells from blood, with Jurkat cell RNA spiked in. The cell subset or site label for this specimen denotes: FACS-sorted CD8+CD4-CCR7+CD45RA+ naive T cells. This clonotype was sampled from a human donor in good health. Some libraries in this study had Jurkat cell RNA spiked in. The nucleotide sequence is given as TGTGCCAGCAGTTTAATCCCGGGAGACGAGGACGAGCAGTACTTC. The resulting protein is CASSLIPGDEDEQYF.